Following are 8 T cell receptor beta chains from one sample sequenced in a study of cytomegalovirus exposure and HLA in healthy donors (TCRdb year 2017). The library came from the immunoSEQ multiplex PCR assay. A mixture of 60 forward primers for TCR Vbeta segments and 13 reverse primers for TCR Jbeta segments was used in the multiplex PCR. TCRdb re-hosts the immuneACCESS table, in-frame sequences only. Its copies lack some clones; in the studies checked, an unresolved V gene accounts for under half of them, and the cause for the rest is not known. This sample comprises 150,000 to 200,000 clones, 65% to 80% of them detected only once. Under 2.5% of the sample is taken by the ten largest. Sequencing was done on a sample of PBMCs. These receptors were taken from a female donor in good health and CMV-seronegative.

The chain employs TRBV7-9 and TRBJ2-7; 8 nucleotides match TRBD2. Germline V gives CDR1 SEHNR, CDR2 FQNEAQ (reference sequence). After removal of 1 base from V and 4 bases from J, the junction contained 12 bases not matched to a gene. The CDR3 contains 17 residues. DNA of the CDR3: TGTGCCAGCAGCTTAGTTATGAGCGGGAGTGGGAAGTACGAGCAGTACTTC. Residues: CASSLVMSGSGKYEQYF.

The CDR3 nucleotides read TGTGCCTGGAGGGGGACAGGGGGCGTTGGAAACACCATATATTTT. Translating it yields CAWRGTGGVGNTIYF. This sequence joins TRBV30 and TRBJ1-3; TRBD1 matches at 12 bases. Germline values: CDR1 GTSNPN, CDR2 SVGIG (reference sequence). There are 15 residues in the CDR3. J gave up 3 bases and V 3 bases, and 3 bases lay outside the gene matches. Based on the CDR3 plus reference TRBV30 and TRBJ1-3, the full variable domain is SQTIHQWPATLVQPVGSPLSLECTVEGTSNPNLYWYRQAAGRGLQLLFYSVGIGQISSEVPQNLSASRPQDRQFILSSKKLLLSDSGFYLCAWRGTGGVGNTIYFGEGSWLTVV.

As to this clone: This sample also contains other DNA sequences that code for the same CDR3. The chain combines TRBV13 with TRBJ1-1; D is uncertain. CDR1 is PRHDT and CDR2 is FYEKMQ in the germline V gene (reference sequence). The CDR3 covers 11 residues. V shed 3 bases and J shed 7 bases, with 6 bases lying between them. DNA for the CDR3: TGTGCCAGCAGCTTTTCAGGTGAAGCTTTCTTT. This gives the protein CASSFSGEAFF.

The chain links TRBV30 to TRBJ1-2; tentatively, D is TRBD1 (5 bases). In germline, CDR1 is GTSNPN, CDR2 SVGIG (reference sequence). The CDR3 spans 15 residues. Trimming stripped 2 bases from V and 4 bases from J, with 17 bases between. CDR3 in amino acids: CAWSPPWLGGYGYTF. CDR3 DNA: TGTGCCTGGAGTCCCCCGTGGTTGGGGGGCTATGGCTACACCTTC.

This chain links TRBV6-5 with TRBJ1-6, with D tentatively TRBD1 (5 bases). The CDR3 is 14 residues long. CDR1 MNHEY and CDR2 SVGAGI come from the germline V gene. V shed 6 bases and J shed 10 bases, with 16 bases lying between them. CDR3 loop: CASRSDSGGSPLHF. The CDR3 DNA reads as TGTGCCAGCAGGTCGGACTCCGGGGGGTCACCCCTCCACTTT.

This clone was recorded a few times. CDR3 region: CASTGLAGNEQFF. Written as DNA, the CDR3 is TGTGCCAGCACCGGCCTAGCTGGAAATGAGCAGTTCTTC. The J gene is TRBJ2-1, the V gene TRBV2; possible D gene TRBD2, 5 bases. Germline V gene sequence: CDR1 SNHLY, CDR2 FYNNEI. The CDR3 totals 13 residues. V shed 7 bases and J shed 7 bases, with 14 bases lying between them.

The chain carries TRBV6-1 and TRBJ2-5; a possible D gene is TRBD2 (5 bases). With the DNA end fitting TRBJ2-7 better, the J assignment may be wrong. Germline CDR1 is MNHNS and CDR2 is SASEGT. This CDR3 has 15 amino acids. Written as DNA, the CDR3 is TGTGCCAGCAGTGAAGCGAGCGGTTACTCCTACGAGCAGTACTTC. This codes for CASSEASGYSYEQYF.

This sequence joins TRBV19 and TRBJ2-6; TRBD2 agrees at 10 bases. CDR3 length equals 18 residues. CDR1 LNHDA and CDR2 SQIVND come from the germline V gene (reference sequence). Trimming took 6 bases from V and 1 from J; bases not matched to a gene: 9. The CDR3 DNA is TGTGCCAGTAGGGTACTAGCGGGACTTTTATCTGGGGCCAACGTCCTGACTTTC. Its protein product is CASRVLAGLLSGANVLTF.